Following are 18 T cell receptor beta chains from one sample sequenced in a study of beta chain features in type 1 diabetes. Every isolated RNA sample was fully reverse transcribed, so sequencing captured expressed TCRB transcripts. The data were produced by immunoSEQ multiplex PCR, yet TCRdb's version contains in-frame clones alone and is incomplete. The sample contains about 330,000 clones, 9.5% to 12% of which appear only once. Sequenced sample: naive CD4+ T cells from blood. The receptor set was obtained from a young woman in good health.

The V call is TRBV11-2, the J call TRBJ2-1; the match to TRBD2 covers 11 bases. The CDR3 runs 14 residues. Germline V gene sequence: CDR1 SGHAT, CDR2 FQNNGV. V gave up 5 bases and J gave up 8 bases; unmatched junction bases: 5. CDR3: CASSQLAGGYEQFF. CDR3 nucleotides: TGTGCCAGCAGCCAGTTAGCGGGAGGGTATGAGCAGTTCTTC.

This clone was counted a few times. The V and J genes are TRBV6-6 and TRBJ2-7; TRBD2 agrees at 11 bases. CDR3 length: 14 amino acids. V dropped 4 bases and J dropped 6; count of bases not matched to a gene: 5. Per the germline V gene, CDR1 is MNHNY and CDR2 is SVGAGI (reference sequence). The CDR3 sequence is CASSLLAGEAEQYF. Written as DNA, the CDR3 is TGTGCCAGCAGTTTACTAGCGGGAGAGGCCGAGCAGTACTTC.

This clone was found a few times. V is TRBV5-1 and J is TRBJ2-2; a weak D match, TRBD2 (5 bases). There are 15 residues in the CDR3. V lost 0 bases and J 3 bases, leaving 9 bases between the germline ends. The germline CDR1 and CDR2 sequences are SGHRS and YFSETQ. The CDR3 DNA sequence: TGCGCCAGCAGCTTGGGAGGGATGGACACCGGGGAGCTGTTTTTT. Translating gives CASSLGGMDTGELFF.

This clone was detected only a few times. The rearrangement uses TRBV28 and TRBJ2-5, with 11 positions matching TRBD2. This CDR3 has 15 residues. V dropped 7 bases and J dropped 4; count of bases not matched to a gene: 8. The V gene's germline CDR1 is MDHEN and CDR2 SYDVKM. CDR3 sequence: CASIEIAGGPETQYF. CDR3 nucleotides: TGTGCCAGCATCGAGATAGCGGGAGGGCCAGAGACCCAGTACTTC.

This clone was found a few times. The V call is TRBV6-5, the J call TRBJ2-7, with TRBD1 as a possible D gene (5 bases). CDR1 is MNHEY, CDR2 SVGAGI, per germline. This CDR3 region has 15 residues. Trimming left V 5 bases short and J 1 base short, with 15 bases between. As DNA, the CDR3 is TGTGCCAGCAGTAATACAGGAGCACTTTCCTACGAGCAGTACTTC. Translating it yields CASSNTGALSYEQYF.

This chain links TRBV18 with TRBJ2-1; TRBD2 aligns across 9 bases. This CDR3 has 18 amino acids. Per the germline V gene, CDR1 is KGHSH and CDR2 is LQKENI. Trimming cost V 3 bases and J 9 bases; bases outside gene matches: 18. As DNA, the CDR3 is TGTGCCAGCTCACCGTCCTTGATATCCGGGACTAGCAGATCTGAGCAGTTCTTC. It yields the protein CASSPSLISGTSRSEQFF. The entire variable domain, with the rest obtained from reference TRBV18 and TRBJ2-1, is as follows: NAGVMQNPRHLVRRRGQEARLRCSPMKGHSHVYWYRQLPEEGLKFMVYLQKENIIDESGMPKERFSAEFPKEGPSILRIQQVVRGDSAAYFCASSPSLISGTSRSEQFFGPGTRLTVL.

The genes are TRBV7-3 and TRBJ1-1; D is perhaps TRBD1 (6 bases). The V end lost 3 bases, the J end lost 1 base, and 9 bases lay between the germline ends. Germline V gives CDR1 SGHTA, CDR2 FQGTGA. CDR3 length: 14 amino acids. This CDR3 is CASSFTQGNTEAFF. The CDR3 DNA sequence: TGTGCCAGCAGCTTCACACAGGGGAACACTGAAGCTTTCTTT.

This clone has a handful of counts. The chain joins TRBV29-1 to TRBJ1-1; 9 bases are shared with TRBD1. CDR3 length: 14 amino acids. Per the germline V gene, CDR1 is SQVTM and CDR2 is ANQGSEA. After removal of 5 bases from V and 0 bases from J, the junction contained 4 bases not matched to a gene. This CDR3 reads CSVKRTGVNTEAFF. DNA for the CDR3: TGCAGCGTTAAACGGACAGGGGTGAACACTGAAGCTTTCTTT.

This clone was recorded a few times. The chain couples TRBV29-1 to TRBJ1-1, with D unclear. Trimming shortened V by 6 bases and J by 4 bases, and 15 bases separated the two germline ends. The CDR3 is 13 amino acids. In germline, CDR1 is SQVTM, CDR2 ANQGSEA. The CDR3 DNA is TGCAGCGTGACCCTAAGCGCGGGCACTGAAGCTTTCTTT. Residues: CSVTLSAGTEAFF.

In the case of this clone: This sample also contains other DNA sequences that code for the same CDR3. The CDR3: CASSYSSGGSYEQYF. CDR3 coding DNA: TGTGCCAGCAGTTACTCTAGCGGAGGAAGCTACGAGCAGTACTTC. The V call is TRBV6-5, the J call TRBJ2-7; possible D gene TRBD2, 6 bases. Trimming pared 0 bases from V and 3 bases from J, leaving 12 bases between. The germline CDR1 and CDR2 sequences are MNHEY and SVGAGI. The CDR3 is 15 amino acids.

This clone was seen only a few times. The rearrangement uses TRBV7-3 and TRBJ2-2; D remains unclear. The CDR3 covers 16 residues. Trimming removed 5 bases from V and 4 bases from J, with 17 bases in between. Germline V CDR1 and CDR2: SGHTA, FQGTGA. Here the CDR3 reads CASSPQYLTRTGELFF. DNA of the CDR3: TGTGCCAGCAGCCCACAGTATCTTACCCGCACCGGGGAGCTGTTTTTT.

This clone was found many times. This chain uses TRBV4-3 with TRBJ2-1, with D maybe TRBD2 (6 bases). V gave up 0 bases and J gave up 8 bases, with 11 bases separating them. Per germline, CDR1 LGHNA and CDR2 YSLEER. The CDR3 contains 14 residues. The CDR3 DNA sequence: TGCGCCAGCAGCCAAGAATTGGAGGGCGATGAGCAGTTCTTC. This sequence encodes CASSQELEGDEQFF.

The gene calls are TRBV19 and TRBJ1-2, with D tentatively TRBD1 (5 bases). The CDR3 spans 15 residues. CDR1 and CDR2 from the germline V gene are LNHDA and SQIVND (reference sequence). The V and J ends lost 3 bases and 4 bases respectively, with 15 bases between them. The CDR3 region is CASSIQGTDIYGYTF. CDR3 DNA sequence: TGTGCCAGTAGTATTCAGGGAACGGATATCTATGGCTACACCTTC.

This clone was counted between two and nine times. The V call is TRBV7-3, the J call TRBJ1-2, with D possibly TRBD1 on 5 matching bases. The CDR3 length is 14 residues. The V gene's germline CDR1 is SGHTA and CDR2 FQGTGA. Trimming pared 4 bases from V and 13 bases from J, leaving 22 bases between. CDR3 DNA: TGTGCCAGCAGCTCGGGAGGGACGGTGCAGGAGGTCACCTTC. Translating it yields CASSSGGTVQEVTF.

In its sample, this clone was seen a few times. This chain connects TRBV15 to TRBJ2-5; 13 bases agree with TRBD2. Germline CDR1 reads LNHNV; CDR2 reads YYDKDF (reference sequence). Trimming cost V 0 bases and J 3 bases; bases outside gene matches: 10. CDR3 length: 19 amino acids. CDR3 in amino acids: CATSRERLGLAGEKETQYF. The CDR3 DNA is TGTGCCACCAGCAGAGAGCGGCTCGGACTAGCGGGAGAAAAAGAGACCCAGTACTTC.

This clone showed up just a few times. The chain is built from TRBV14 and TRBJ2-1; no clear D. From germline, CDR1 is SGHDN and CDR2 FVKESK. V was clipped by 0 bases and J by 3 bases, with 6 bases between them. The CDR3 length is 14 residues. The CDR3 spells CASSQDLVYNEQFF. In DNA, the CDR3 is TGTGCCAGCAGCCAAGATTTAGTCTACAATGAGCAGTTCTTC.

This clone was counted a few times. V usage is TRBV6-5 and J usage is TRBJ2-2; TRBD2 agrees at 13 bases. V lost 4 bases, J lost 5 bases, and 4 bases stayed unmatched. The CDR3 consists of 16 residues. Germline CDR1 is MNHEY and CDR2 is SVGAGI. DNA of the CDR3: TGTGCCAGCAGTTCGAGGACTAGCGGGAGTACCGGGGAGCTGTTTTTT. Its translation is CASSSRTSGSTGELFF.

This clone has only a few counts. This chain links TRBV9 with TRBJ2-7; D not certain. The CDR3 length is 14 residues. Trimming cost V 4 bases and J 0 bases, with 11 bases left between them. Germline V CDR1 and CDR2: SGDLS, YYNGEE. The CDR3 sequence: CASSPGASSYEQYF. The CDR3 region has the DNA TGTGCCAGCAGCCCGGGTGCGTCCTCCTACGAGCAGTACTTC.